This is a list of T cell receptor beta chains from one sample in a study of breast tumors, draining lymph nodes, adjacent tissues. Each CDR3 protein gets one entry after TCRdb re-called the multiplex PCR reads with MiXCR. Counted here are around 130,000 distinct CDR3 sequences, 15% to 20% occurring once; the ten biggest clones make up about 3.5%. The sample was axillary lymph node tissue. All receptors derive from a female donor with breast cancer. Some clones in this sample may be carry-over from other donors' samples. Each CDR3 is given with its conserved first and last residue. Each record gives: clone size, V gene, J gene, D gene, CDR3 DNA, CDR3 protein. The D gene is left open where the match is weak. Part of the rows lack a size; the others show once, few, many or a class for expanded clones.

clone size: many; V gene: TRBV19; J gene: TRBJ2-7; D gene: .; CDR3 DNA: TGTGCCAGTAGCCCTCGTTCGGGACGAGGCTCCGAGCAGTACTTC; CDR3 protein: CASSPRSGRGSEQYF
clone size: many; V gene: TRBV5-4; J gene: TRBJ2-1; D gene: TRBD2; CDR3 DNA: TGTGCCAGCAGCCAGGGACTAGCGGGGGGTTCGAATGAGCAGTTCTTC; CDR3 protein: CASSQGLAGGSNEQFF
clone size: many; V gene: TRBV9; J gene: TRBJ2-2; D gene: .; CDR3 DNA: TGTGCCAGCAGCGTGAACACCGGGGAGCTGTTTTTT; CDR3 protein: CASSVNTGELFF
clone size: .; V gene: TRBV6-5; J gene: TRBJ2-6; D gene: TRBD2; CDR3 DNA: TGTGCCAGCAGACCCGGGACTAGCCCTGGGGCCAACGTCCTGACTTTC; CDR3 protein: CASRPGTSPGANVLTF
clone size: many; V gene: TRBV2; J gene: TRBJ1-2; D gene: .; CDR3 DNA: TGTGCCAGCAGAGCGGGGGGGGAATATGGCTACACCTTC; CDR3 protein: CASRAGGEYGYTF
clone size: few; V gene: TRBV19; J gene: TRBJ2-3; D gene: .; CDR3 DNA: TGTGCCAGTAAAGGACAGGAGGGAGATACGCAGTATTTT; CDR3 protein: CASKGQEGDTQYF
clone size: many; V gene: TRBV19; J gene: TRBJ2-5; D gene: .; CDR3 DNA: TGTGCCAGTAGTCTACAGGGAAATACCCAAGAGACCCAGTACTTC; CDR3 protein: CASSLQGNTQETQYF
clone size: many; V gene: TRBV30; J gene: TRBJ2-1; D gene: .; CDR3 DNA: TGTGCCTGGGACCGGGATGGGAATGAGCAGTTCTTC; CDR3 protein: CAWDRDGNEQFF
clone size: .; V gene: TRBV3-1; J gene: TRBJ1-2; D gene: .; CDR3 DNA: TGTGCCAGCAGCCAAGTTCTTCGGGACAAGGCGGGCTACACCTTC; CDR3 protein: CASSQVLRDKAGYTF
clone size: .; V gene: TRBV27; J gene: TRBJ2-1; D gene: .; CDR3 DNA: TGTGCCAGCAGCCTCGATAGACATGGGGGCAATGAGCAGTTCTTC; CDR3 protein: CASSLDRHGGNEQFF
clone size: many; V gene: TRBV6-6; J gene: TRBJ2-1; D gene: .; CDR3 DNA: TGTGCCAGCGCCTGGACAGTTTTGGAGAATGAGCAGTTCTTC; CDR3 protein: CASAWTVLENEQFF
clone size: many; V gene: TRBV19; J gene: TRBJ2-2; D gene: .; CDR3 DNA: TGTGCCAGTAGTATCACAGGCGTAGGCGGGGAGCTGTTTTTT; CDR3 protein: CASSITGVGGELFF
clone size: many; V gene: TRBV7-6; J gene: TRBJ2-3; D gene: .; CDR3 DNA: TGTGCCAGCAGCTTACAGGTCACCCCCACAGATACGCAGTATTTT; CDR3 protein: CASSLQVTPTDTQYF
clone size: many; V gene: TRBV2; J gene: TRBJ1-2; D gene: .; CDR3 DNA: TGTGCCAGCAGTGCCCAGGGAGCTAACTATGGCTACACCTTC; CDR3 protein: CASSAQGANYGYTF
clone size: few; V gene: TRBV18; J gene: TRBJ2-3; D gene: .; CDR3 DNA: TGTGCCAGCTCACCCCCGAGCGGCTTCACAGATACGCAGTATTTT; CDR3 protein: CASSPPSGFTDTQYF
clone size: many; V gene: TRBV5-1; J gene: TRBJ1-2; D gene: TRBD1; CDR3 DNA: TGCGCCAGCAGCTTGGTTTCCTTGGGACAGGGAGGGACGGGCTACACCTTC; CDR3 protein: CASSLVSLGQGGTGYTF
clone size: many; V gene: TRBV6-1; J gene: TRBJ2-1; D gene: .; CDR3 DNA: TGTGCCAGCCCACCCGGAGTTACCTACAATGAGCAGTTCTTC; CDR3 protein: CASPPGVTYNEQFF
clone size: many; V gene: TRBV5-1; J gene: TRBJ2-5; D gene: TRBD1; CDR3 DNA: TGCGCCAGCAGCTTGGGACAGGGAAGACCAGAGACCCAGTACTTC; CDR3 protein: CASSLGQGRPETQYF
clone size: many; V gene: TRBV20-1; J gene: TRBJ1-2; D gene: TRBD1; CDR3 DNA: TGCAGTGCTAGAGATGAGGGACAGGGGGCGGTCCGCTTCTATGGCTACACCTTC; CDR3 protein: CSARDEGQGAVRFYGYTF
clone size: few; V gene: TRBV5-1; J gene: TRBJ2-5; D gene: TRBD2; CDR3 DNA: TGCGCCAGCAGCTTGGGGGGGGGGACCCAGTACTTC; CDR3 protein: CASSLGGGTQYF